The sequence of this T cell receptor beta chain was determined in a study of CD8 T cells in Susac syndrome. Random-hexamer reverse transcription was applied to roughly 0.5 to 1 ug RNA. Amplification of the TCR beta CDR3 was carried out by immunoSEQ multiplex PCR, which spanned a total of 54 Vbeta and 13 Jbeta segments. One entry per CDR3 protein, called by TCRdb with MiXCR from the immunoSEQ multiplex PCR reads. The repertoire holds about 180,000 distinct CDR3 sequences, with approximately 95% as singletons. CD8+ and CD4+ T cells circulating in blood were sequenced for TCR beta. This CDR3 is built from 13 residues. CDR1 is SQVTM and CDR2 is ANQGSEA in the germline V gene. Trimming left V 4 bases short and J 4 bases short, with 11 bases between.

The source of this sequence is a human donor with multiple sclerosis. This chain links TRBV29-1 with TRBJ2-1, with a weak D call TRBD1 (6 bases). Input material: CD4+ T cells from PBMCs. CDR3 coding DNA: TGCAGCGTTGCGGGACACCTTTACAATGAGCAGTTCTTC. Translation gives CSVAGHLYNEQFF.